This T cell receptor beta chain was found in a study of T cell responses to AZD1222 COVID-19 vaccine. About this clone itself: Antigen specificity is unknown.

The study, taken as a whole, reports: Samples come after the peak T cell response, not at day 14. The donors showed a predominance of white British ancestry and of females, with possible underestimation of clonal diversity. As reported, nearly half of all spike-specific TCRs target variant regions that are unmutated.

This CDR3 comprises 15 residues. Losses at the gene ends were 0 bases for V and 4 bases for J; bases not matched to a gene: 0. Germline-derived CDR1 and CDR2 are MNHEY and SVGAGI. Assay used: immunoSEQ multiplex PCR; TCRdb lists only in-frame clones, some missing. The profile shows approximately 110,000 clones, roughly 82% of them singletons. This specimen was peripheral blood, taken on day 0 of AZD1222 vaccination. The receptor was derived from an adult in good health. The chain has TRBV6-5 and TRBJ2-2, with 9 bases that match TRBD2. DNA of the CDR3: TGTGCCAGCAGTTACTCAGCGGGGGGCACCGGGGAGCTGTTTTTT. As protein: CASSYSAGGTGELFF.